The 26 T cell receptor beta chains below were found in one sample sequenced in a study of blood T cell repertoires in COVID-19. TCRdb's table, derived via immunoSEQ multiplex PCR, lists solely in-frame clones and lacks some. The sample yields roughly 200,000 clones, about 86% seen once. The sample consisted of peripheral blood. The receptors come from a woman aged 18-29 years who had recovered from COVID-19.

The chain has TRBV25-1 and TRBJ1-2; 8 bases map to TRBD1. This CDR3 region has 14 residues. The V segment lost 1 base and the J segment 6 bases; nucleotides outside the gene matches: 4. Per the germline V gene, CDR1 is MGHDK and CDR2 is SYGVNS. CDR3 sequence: CASSESWTGNGYTF. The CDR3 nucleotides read TGTGCCAGCAGTGAATCCTGGACAGGGAATGGCTACACCTTC.

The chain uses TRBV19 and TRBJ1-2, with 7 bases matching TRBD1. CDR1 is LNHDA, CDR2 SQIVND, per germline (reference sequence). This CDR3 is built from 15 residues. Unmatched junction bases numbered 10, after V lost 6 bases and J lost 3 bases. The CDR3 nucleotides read TGTGCCAGTAGGTCGACCCGGGACAGTTACTATGGCTACACCTTC. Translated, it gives CASRSTRDSYYGYTF.

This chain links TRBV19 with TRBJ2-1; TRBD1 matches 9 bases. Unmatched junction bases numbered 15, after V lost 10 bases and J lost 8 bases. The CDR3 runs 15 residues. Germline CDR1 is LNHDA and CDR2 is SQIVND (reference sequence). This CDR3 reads CATRGETGGLDEQFF. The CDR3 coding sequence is TGTGCCACCAGGGGGGAGACAGGGGGTTTGGATGAGCAGTTCTTC.

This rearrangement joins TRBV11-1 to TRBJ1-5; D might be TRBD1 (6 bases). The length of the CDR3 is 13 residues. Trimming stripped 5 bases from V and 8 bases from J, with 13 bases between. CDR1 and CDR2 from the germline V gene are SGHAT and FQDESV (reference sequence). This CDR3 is CASSLTGLEPQHF. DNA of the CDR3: TGTGCCAGCAGCCTCACAGGGCTTGAGCCCCAGCATTTT.

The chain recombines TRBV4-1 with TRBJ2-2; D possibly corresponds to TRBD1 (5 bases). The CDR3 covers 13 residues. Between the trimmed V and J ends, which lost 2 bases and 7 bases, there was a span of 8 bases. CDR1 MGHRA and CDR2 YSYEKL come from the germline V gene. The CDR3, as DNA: TGCGCCAGCAGCCAACAGGGTAACGGGGAGCTGTTTTTT. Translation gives CASSQQGNGELFF.

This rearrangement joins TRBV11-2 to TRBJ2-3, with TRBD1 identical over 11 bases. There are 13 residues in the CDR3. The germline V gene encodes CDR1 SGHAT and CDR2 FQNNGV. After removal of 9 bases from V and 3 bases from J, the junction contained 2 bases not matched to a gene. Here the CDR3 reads CASRDRGTDTQYF. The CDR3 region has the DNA TGTGCCAGTCGGGACAGGGGGACAGATACGCAGTATTTT.

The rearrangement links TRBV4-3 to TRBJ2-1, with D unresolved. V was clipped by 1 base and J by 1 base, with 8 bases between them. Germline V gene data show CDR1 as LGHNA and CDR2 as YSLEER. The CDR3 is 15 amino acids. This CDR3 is CASSQAYISYNEQFF. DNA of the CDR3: TGCGCCAGCAGCCAAGCTTATATTTCCTACAATGAGCAGTTCTTC.

The CDR3 sequence is CASSPPYSGRAYNEQFF. The CDR3 nucleotides read TGTGCCAGCAGCCCTCCCTATAGCGGGAGGGCCTACAATGAGCAGTTCTTC. The chain couples TRBV4-2 to TRBJ2-1; 11 nucleotides match TRBD2. Germline loops: CDR1 LGHNA, CDR2 YNFKEQ. Trimming took 4 bases from V and 2 from J; bases not matched to a gene: 7. The CDR3 sequence is 17 residues long.

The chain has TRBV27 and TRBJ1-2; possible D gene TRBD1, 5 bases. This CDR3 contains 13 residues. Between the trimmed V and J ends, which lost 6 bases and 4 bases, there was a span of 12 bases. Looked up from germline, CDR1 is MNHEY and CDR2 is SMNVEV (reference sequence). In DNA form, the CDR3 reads TGTGCCAGCAGCTCGGACACTTTCTATGGCTACACCTTC. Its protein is CASSSDTFYGYTF.

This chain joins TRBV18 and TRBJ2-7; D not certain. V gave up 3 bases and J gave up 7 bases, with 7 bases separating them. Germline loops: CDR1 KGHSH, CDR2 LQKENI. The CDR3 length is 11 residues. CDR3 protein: CASSPLREQYF. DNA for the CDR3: TGTGCCAGCTCACCTCTTAGAGAGCAGTACTTC.

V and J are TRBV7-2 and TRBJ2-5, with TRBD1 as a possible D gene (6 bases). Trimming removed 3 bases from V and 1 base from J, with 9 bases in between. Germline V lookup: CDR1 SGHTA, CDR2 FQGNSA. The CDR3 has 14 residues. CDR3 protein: CASSLKGGQETQYF. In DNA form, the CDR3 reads TGTGCCAGCAGCTTGAAAGGGGGCCAAGAGACCCAGTACTTC.

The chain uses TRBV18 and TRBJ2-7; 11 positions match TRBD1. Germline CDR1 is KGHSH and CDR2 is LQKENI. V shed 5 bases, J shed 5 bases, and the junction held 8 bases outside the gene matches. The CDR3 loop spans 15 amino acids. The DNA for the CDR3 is TGTGCCAGCTCAGTCTCCCGGGACAGGGGGAACGAGCAGTACTTC. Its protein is CASSVSRDRGNEQYF.

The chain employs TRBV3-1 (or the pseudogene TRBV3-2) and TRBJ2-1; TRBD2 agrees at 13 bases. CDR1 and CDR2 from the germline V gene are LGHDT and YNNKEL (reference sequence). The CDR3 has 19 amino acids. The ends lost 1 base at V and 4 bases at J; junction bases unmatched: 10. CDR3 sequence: CASSQVGTGGLAGYNEQFF. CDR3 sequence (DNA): TGTGCCAGCAGCCAAGTCGGGACAGGGGGACTAGCGGGGTACAATGAGCAGTTCTTC.

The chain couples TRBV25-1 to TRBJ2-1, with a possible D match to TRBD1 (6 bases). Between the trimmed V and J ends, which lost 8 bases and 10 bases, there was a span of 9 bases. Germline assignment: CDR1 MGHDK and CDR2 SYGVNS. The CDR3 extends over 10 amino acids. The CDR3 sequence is CASSRGEQFF. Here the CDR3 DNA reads TGTGCCAGCTCCAGGGGCGAGCAGTTCTTC. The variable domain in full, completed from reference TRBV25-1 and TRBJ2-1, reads EADIYQTPRYLVIGTGKKITLECSQTMGHDKMYWYQQDPGMELHLIHYSYGVNSTEKGDLSSESTVSRIRTEHFPLTLESARPSHTSQYLCASSRGEQFFGPGTRLTVL.

The CDR3 coding sequence is TGTGCCAGCACCCGGCGGGGAACCGCCTACGAGCAGTACGTC. Translation gives CASTRRGTAYEQYV. J is TRBJ2-7 and V is TRBV5-5; D possibly corresponds to TRBD2 (6 bases). Trimming pared 6 bases from V and 2 bases from J, leaving 15 bases between. This CDR3 spans 14 amino acids. Germline CDR1 and CDR2: SGHKS and YYEKEE (reference sequence).

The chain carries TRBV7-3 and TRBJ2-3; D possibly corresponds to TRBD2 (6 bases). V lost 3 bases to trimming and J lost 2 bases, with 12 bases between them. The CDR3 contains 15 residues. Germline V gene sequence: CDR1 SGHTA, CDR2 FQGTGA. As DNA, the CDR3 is TGTGCCAGCAGCTTCGGAGGGCACCTCACAGATACGCAGTATTTT. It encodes CASSFGGHLTDTQYF.

CDR3 DNA sequence: TGTGCCAGCAGCCGCGGGACAGGGGGGTTAAATGAGCAGTTCTTC. This codes for CASSRGTGGLNEQFF. The chain couples TRBV7-6 to TRBJ2-1; TRBD1 matches at 11 bases. The trim removed 5 bases at V and 7 bases at J, leaving 7 bases unmatched. Germline V gene data show CDR1 as SGHVS and CDR2 as FNYEAQ. The CDR3 loop spans 15 amino acids. The entire variable domain, with the rest obtained from reference TRBV7-6 and TRBJ2-1, is as follows: GAGVSQSPRYKVTKRGQDVALRCDPISGHVSLYWYRQALGQGPEFLTYFNYEAQQDKSGLPNDRFSAERPEGSISTLTIQRTEQRDSAMYRCASSRGTGGLNEQFFGPGTRLTVL.

In DNA form, the CDR3 reads TGTGCCAGTAGTTACTCGGGACAGGGTCCTCAGCCCCAGCATTTT. It translates to CASSYSGQGPQPQHF. This chain uses TRBV19 with TRBJ1-5, with 9 bases matching TRBD1. Looked up from germline, CDR1 is LNHDA and CDR2 is SQIVND (reference sequence). The V segment lost 5 bases and the J segment 6 bases; nucleotides outside the gene matches: 8. This CDR3 region has 15 residues.

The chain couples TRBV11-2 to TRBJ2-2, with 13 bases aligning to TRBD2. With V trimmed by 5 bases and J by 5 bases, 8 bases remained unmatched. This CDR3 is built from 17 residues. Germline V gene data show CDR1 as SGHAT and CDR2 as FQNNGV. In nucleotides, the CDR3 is TGTGCCAGCAGCCCTGGGACTAGCGGGATTCGTACCGGGGAGCTGTTTTTT. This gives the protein CASSPGTSGIRTGELFF.

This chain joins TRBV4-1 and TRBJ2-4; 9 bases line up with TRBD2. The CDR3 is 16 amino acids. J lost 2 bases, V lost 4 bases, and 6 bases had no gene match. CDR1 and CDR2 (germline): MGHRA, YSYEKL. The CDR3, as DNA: TGCGCCAGCAGCCCCTGGAGCGGGGGGTCCAAAAACATTCAGTACTTC. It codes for CASSPWSGGSKNIQYF.

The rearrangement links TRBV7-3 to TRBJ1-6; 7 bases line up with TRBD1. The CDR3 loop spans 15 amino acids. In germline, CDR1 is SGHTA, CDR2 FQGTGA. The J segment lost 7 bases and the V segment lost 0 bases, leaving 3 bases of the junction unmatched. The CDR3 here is CASSLTGQNNSPLHF. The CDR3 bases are TGTGCCAGCAGCTTAACGGGACAGAACAATTCACCCCTCCACTTT.

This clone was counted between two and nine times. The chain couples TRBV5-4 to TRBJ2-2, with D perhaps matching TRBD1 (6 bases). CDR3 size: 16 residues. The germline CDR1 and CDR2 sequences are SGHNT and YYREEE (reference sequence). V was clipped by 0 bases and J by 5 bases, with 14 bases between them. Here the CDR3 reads CASSLELATGTGELFF. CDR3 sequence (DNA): TGTGCCAGCAGCTTGGAGCTCGCCACAGGGACCGGGGAGCTGTTTTTT. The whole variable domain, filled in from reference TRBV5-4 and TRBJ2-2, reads ETGVTQSPTHLIKTRGQQVTLRCSSQSGHNTVSWYQQALGQGPQFIFQYYREEENGRGNFPPRFSGLQFPNYSSELNVNALELDDSALYLCASSLELATGTGELFFGEGSRLTVL.

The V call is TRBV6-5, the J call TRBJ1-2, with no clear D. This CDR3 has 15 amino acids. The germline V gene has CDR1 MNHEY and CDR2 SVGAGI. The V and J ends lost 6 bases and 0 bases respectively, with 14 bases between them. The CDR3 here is CASSPYNRANYGYTF. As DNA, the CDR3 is TGTGCCAGCAGCCCCTATAACCGAGCTAACTATGGCTACACCTTC.

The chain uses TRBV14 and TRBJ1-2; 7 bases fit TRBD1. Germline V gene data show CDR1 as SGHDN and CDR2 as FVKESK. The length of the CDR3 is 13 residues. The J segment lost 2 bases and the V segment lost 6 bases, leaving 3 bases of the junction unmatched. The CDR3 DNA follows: TGTGCCAGCAGTCCGACAGGGAACTATGGCTACACCTTC. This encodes CASSPTGNYGYTF.

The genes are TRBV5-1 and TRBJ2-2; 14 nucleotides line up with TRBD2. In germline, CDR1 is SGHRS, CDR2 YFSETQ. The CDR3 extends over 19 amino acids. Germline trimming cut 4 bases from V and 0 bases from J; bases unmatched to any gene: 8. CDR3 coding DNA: TGCGCCAGCAGCCGGAGGGGACTAGCGGGGGACCCGAACACCGGGGAGCTGTTTTTT. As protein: CASSRRGLAGDPNTGELFF.

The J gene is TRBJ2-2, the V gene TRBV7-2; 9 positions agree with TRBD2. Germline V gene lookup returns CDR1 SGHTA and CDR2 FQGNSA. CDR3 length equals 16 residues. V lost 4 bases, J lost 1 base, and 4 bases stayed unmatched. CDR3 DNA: TGTGCCAGCAGCTGGCCGACTAGCGGGAACACCGGGGAGCTGTTTTTT. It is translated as CASSWPTSGNTGELFF.